This T cell receptor (beta chain) was documented in a study of blood T cell repertoires in COVID-19. In the study overall: Some COVID-19 samples were acute and others convalescent; all came from the United States, Italy and Spain. The cDNA or gDNA used as material had been derived from T cells, B-cell-depleted T cells, or PBMCs.

Study processing details: Nucleated cell counts were estimated from reference gene primer amplification. Clones were read by immunoSEQ multiplex PCR, and TCRdb kept only the in-frame ones, dropping some. That table gives V, J and clone size, and the DNA gave D and trimming. Of around 200,000 clones in the sample, about 89% were seen once. Per germline, CDR1 SEHNR and CDR2 FQNEAQ (reference sequence). V was pared by 7 bases and J by 0 bases, with 11 bases of the junction left unmatched. The CDR3 spans 17 residues. This TCR was sampled from a man between 40 and 49 years old with active or convalescent COVID-19. V gene TRBV7-9 combines with J gene TRBJ1-3, with 8 bases aligning to TRBD1. Sequencing was performed on peripheral blood. The CDR3 region is CASTGQGLLDSGNTIYF. The CDR3 DNA reads TGTGCCAGCACCGGACAGGGTTTGCTCGACTCTGGAAACACCATATATTTT.